The 10 T cell receptor beta chains below all came from one sample that was sequenced in a study of shared clonotypes between healthy human individuals. Some clones are missing from TCRdb's copy, which holds only in-frame ones; the method was immunoSEQ multiplex PCR. The sample lists roughly 1,000,000 clones, 70% to 80% occurring once. Material: memory CD4+ T cells from PBMCs. Indicated subset: CD45RA-negative fraction. The receptor source for this set is a man between 18 and 35 years old in good health. Some clones in this sample may be carry-over from other donors' samples.

This sequence joins TRBV5-8 and TRBJ1-4; 8 bases match TRBD1. The V and J ends lost 4 bases and 8 bases, in that order; junction bases with no gene match: 10. Germline V gene data show CDR1 as SGHTS and CDR2 as YDEGEE. The CDR3 runs 15 residues. The CDR3 protein is CASSLWQGAREKLFF. Written as DNA, the CDR3 is TGTGCCAGCAGCCTGTGGCAGGGGGCGCGAGAAAAACTGTTTTTT. Full variable domain (remainder filled in from reference TRBV5-8 and TRBJ1-4): EAGVTQSPTHLIKTRGQQATLRCSPISGHTSVYWYQQALGLGLQFLLWYDEGEERNRGNFPPRFSGRQFPNYSSELNVNALELEDSALYLCASSLWQGAREKLFFGSGTQLSVL.

V is TRBV28 and J is TRBJ2-5; D unclear. The CDR3 contains 13 residues. Trimming took 3 bases from V and 4 from J, leaving 9 bases between them. CDR1 and CDR2 from the germline V gene are MDHEN and SYDVKM. CDR3 nucleotides: TGTGCCAGCAGTTTCAGGCCCGCAGAGACCCAGTACTTC. This sequence encodes CASSFRPAETQYF.

Written as DNA, the CDR3 is TGTGCCAGCAGCTTTGAGTATCCACAGCGGCTGACCCAGTACTTC. Translation gives CASSFEYPQRLTQYF. The chain couples TRBV7-9 to TRBJ2-5; the D gene is possibly TRBD2 (5 bases). This CDR3 is built from 15 residues. Germline V gives CDR1 SEHNR, CDR2 FQNEAQ (reference sequence). Trimming pared 3 bases from V and 7 bases from J, leaving 18 bases between.

The V and J genes are TRBV27 and TRBJ1-1; possible D gene TRBD1, 5 bases. The CDR3 is 14 amino acids. Germline V gives CDR1 MNHEY, CDR2 SMNVEV (reference sequence). V dropped 3 bases and J dropped 1 base, with 9 bases sitting between them. The CDR3 DNA is TGTGCCAGCAGTTTTTCCAGGGCGAACACTGAAGCTTTCTTT. Its translation is CASSFSRANTEAFF.

This clone came up a few times. This chain connects TRBV19 to TRBJ1-2; D not certain. V lost 9 bases, J lost 6 bases, and 8 bases lay in between. Germline V gene data show CDR1 as LNHDA and CDR2 as SQIVND (reference sequence). The CDR3 is 10 residues long. The CDR3 coding sequence is TGTGCCAGGCCCAAGAATGGCTACACCTTC. Translated, it gives CARPKNGYTF.

This sequence joins TRBV5-1 and TRBJ2-7, with TRBD2 matching over 10 bases. This CDR3 is 16 amino acids long. J gave up 2 bases and V 3 bases, and 8 bases lay outside the gene matches. From germline, CDR1 is SGHRS and CDR2 YFSETQ. The CDR3 DNA sequence: TGCGCCAGCAGCTCCCAACCACTAGCGGGAACCTACGAGCAGTACTTC. Residues: CASSSQPLAGTYEQYF.

The chain has TRBV5-1 and TRBJ2-3, with unresolved D. The CDR3 consists of 15 residues. The germline V gene encodes CDR1 SGHRS and CDR2 YFSETQ. Trimming took off 0 bases at V and 0 bases at J, with 8 bases between the two ends. The CDR3 region is CASSLVETSTDTQYF. CDR3 nucleotides: TGCGCCAGCAGCTTGGTGGAAACTAGCACAGATACGCAGTATTTT.

The J gene is TRBJ1-5, the V gene TRBV19, with unresolved D. The CDR3 totals 13 residues. V dropped 7 bases and J dropped 6 bases, with 13 bases sitting between them. Germline assignment: CDR1 LNHDA and CDR2 SQIVND (reference sequence). CDR3 in amino acids: CASMKDRGQPQHF. Here the CDR3 DNA reads TGTGCCAGTATGAAGGACCGCGGTCAGCCCCAGCATTTT.

The gene calls are TRBV7-9 and TRBJ2-1, with D possibly TRBD1 on 7 matching bases. The V gene's germline CDR1 is SEHNR and CDR2 FQNEAQ (reference sequence). The CDR3 consists of 16 residues. Between the trimmed V and J ends, which lost 4 bases and 0 bases, there was a span of 13 bases. CDR3 loop: CASSSRGDPSYNEQFF. Here the CDR3 DNA reads TGTGCCAGCAGCTCCAGGGGGGACCCCTCCTACAATGAGCAGTTCTTC.

The V call is TRBV5-1, the J call TRBJ1-2; maybe TRBD1 (5 bases). From germline, CDR1 is SGHRS and CDR2 YFSETQ. This CDR3 has 13 amino acids. Trimming cost V 4 bases and J 4 bases, with 11 bases left between them. The CDR3 bases are TGCGCCAGCAGCCGTGACAGTACCTATGGCTACACCTTC. It specifies CASSRDSTYGYTF.